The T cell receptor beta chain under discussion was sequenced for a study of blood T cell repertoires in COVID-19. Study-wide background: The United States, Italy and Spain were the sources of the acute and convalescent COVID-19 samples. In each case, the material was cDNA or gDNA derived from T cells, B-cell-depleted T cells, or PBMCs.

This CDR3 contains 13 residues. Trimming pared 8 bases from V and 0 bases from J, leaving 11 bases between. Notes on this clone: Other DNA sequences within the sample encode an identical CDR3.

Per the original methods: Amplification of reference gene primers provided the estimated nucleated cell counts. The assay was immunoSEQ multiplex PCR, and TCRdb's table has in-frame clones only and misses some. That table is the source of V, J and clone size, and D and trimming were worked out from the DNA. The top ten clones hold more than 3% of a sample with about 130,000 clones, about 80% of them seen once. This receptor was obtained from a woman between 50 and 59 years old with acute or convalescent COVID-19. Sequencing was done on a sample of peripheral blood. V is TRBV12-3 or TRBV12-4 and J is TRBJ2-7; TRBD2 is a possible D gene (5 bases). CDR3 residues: CASGIGSSYEQYF. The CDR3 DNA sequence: TGTGCCAGCGGGATAGGGAGCTCCTACGAGCAGTACTTC.